This passage covers 14 T cell receptor beta chains from one sample sequenced in a study of CD8+ T cells in alopecia areata. Extracted RNA was reverse transcribed into cDNA, the sequencing template. TCRdb's table, derived via immunoSEQ multiplex PCR, lists solely in-frame clones and lacks some. The repertoire holds about 90,000 clones, with about 44% as singletons. Treatment specified: oral pan-JAK inhibitor, 5-10 mg twice daily. The material sequenced was CD8+ T cells sorted from blood, taken at week 24, from a patient treated with tofacitinib. These receptors were taken from a human donor with alopecia areata.

With respect to this clone: A read error is possible here, since a much larger clone lies one base away. Other nucleotide sequences from this sample produce the same CDR3. V usage is TRBV27 and J usage is TRBJ2-7, with TRBD1 matching 11 bases. Germline V CDR1 and CDR2: MNHEY, SMNVEV (reference sequence). This CDR3 contains 14 residues. With 6 bases clipped from V and 3 bases from J, the junction kept 4 bases outside the gene matches. The CDR3 spells CASSPGTGGYEQYF. The CDR3 nucleotides read TGTGCCAGCAGCCCCGGGACAGGGGGCTACGAGCAGTACTTC.

This rearrangement joins TRBV13 to TRBJ2-3; a weak D match, TRBD1 (5 bases). Trimming took 3 bases from V and 6 from J, leaving 7 bases between them. The germline gives CDR1 PRHDT, CDR2 FYEKMQ (reference sequence). The length of the CDR3 is 12 residues. The CDR3 DNA is TGTGCCAGCAGCTTCAGGGCGGATACGCAGTATTTT. It is translated as CASSFRADTQYF.

A word on this clone: The junction does not match germline at one end; this may be a read error. At the DNA level, this CDR3 is encoded by other sequences in the same sample as well. This chain uses TRBV5-4 with TRBJ2-3; the D gene is possibly TRBD2 (5 bases). The V gene's germline CDR1 is SGHNT and CDR2 YYREEE (reference sequence). CDR3 length equals 13 residues. Here the CDR3 DNA reads TGCGCCAGCAGCCAAGATAGTTCGGGAACGCAGTATTTT. Amino acids: CASSQDSSGTQYF.

On this clone: One end of the junction fails to match germline, which may point to a read error. This sequence joins TRBV27 and TRBJ2-7; TRBD1 is a possible D gene (6 bases). The CDR3 sequence is 14 residues long. CDR1 is MNHEY and CDR2 is SMNVEV in the germline V gene (reference sequence). CDR3 nucleotide sequence: TGTGCCAGCCGTTTCAGGACAGTCTCCTACGAGCAGTACTTC. Translated, it gives CASRFRTVSYEQYF.

This rearrangement joins TRBV9 to TRBJ2-5; 8 bases align to TRBD2. This CDR3 comprises 15 residues. V lost 5 bases and J lost 5; bases outside the gene matches: 11. Germline lookup yields CDR1 SGDLS and CDR2 YYNGEE. Written as DNA, the CDR3 is TGTGCCAGCAGTACGAGCGGGAGAAGGGTGGAGACCCAGTACTTC. Amino acids: CASSTSGRRVETQYF.

This clone was recorded a few times. The rearrangement links TRBV19 to TRBJ2-2; D is undetermined. The germline gives CDR1 LNHDA, CDR2 SQIVND (reference sequence). Trimming pared 5 bases from V and 2 bases from J, leaving 3 bases between. The CDR3 loop spans 12 amino acids. The CDR3 nucleotides are TGTGCCAGTAGTTTCAACACCGGGGAGCTGTTTTTT. It translates to CASSFNTGELFF.

This clone was seen more than once but under ten times. J is TRBJ2-1 and V is TRBV5-6; possibly TRBD2 for D (5 bases). The germline gives CDR1 SGHDT, CDR2 YYEEEE. This CDR3 spans 11 amino acids. V was trimmed by 2 bases and J by 8 bases, leaving 5 bases between them. CDR3 bases: TGTGCCAGCAGCTTCGGGGATGAGCAGTTCTTC. Residues: CASSFGDEQFF.

V is TRBV5-6 and J is TRBJ2-4; D perhaps matches TRBD1 (5 bases). Germline-derived CDR1 and CDR2 are SGHDT and YYEEEE. This CDR3 region has 13 residues. V was shortened by 2 bases and J by 8 bases, with 11 bases between the two germline ends. This CDR3 reads CASSFNRIDIQYF. The CDR3 DNA sequence: TGTGCCAGCAGCTTCAACAGGATAGACATTCAGTACTTC.

In this sample, this clone turned up a few times. The V gene is TRBV5-1, the J gene TRBJ2-7, with TRBD2 matching over 7 bases. The J segment lost 4 bases and the V segment lost 5 bases, leaving 9 bases of the junction unmatched. Germline CDR1 and CDR2: SGHRS and YFSETQ. This CDR3 is 14 amino acids long. DNA of the CDR3: TGCGCCAGCAGTCTAAGTAGCGGGTCGTACGAGCAGTACTTC. Protein: CASSLSSGSYEQYF.

The chain is built from TRBV27 and TRBJ2-2; the D gene is possibly TRBD2 (5 bases). The CDR3 runs 10 residues. The germline gives CDR1 MNHEY, CDR2 SMNVEV (reference sequence). Trimming stripped 11 bases from V and 7 bases from J, with 8 bases between. The CDR3 region is CAGLSGELFF. The CDR3 nucleotides are TGTGCCGGACTTAGCGGGGAGCTGTTTTTT.

This clone has only a few counts. V is TRBV19 and J is TRBJ2-7; TRBD1 might be the D (6 bases). CDR1 LNHDA and CDR2 SQIVND come from the germline V gene (reference sequence). The CDR3 length is 13 residues. Between the trimmed V and J ends, which lost 9 bases and 2 bases, there was a span of 14 bases. The CDR3: CASLNREPYEQYF. CDR3 bases: TGTGCCAGCTTGAACAGGGAACCCTACGAGCAGTACTTC.

CDR3 sequence (DNA): TGTGCCATCCGTAGAGCGGGAGAGAAAGGAGAGACCCAGTACTTC. The encoded protein is CAIRRAGEKGETQYF. The V gene is TRBV10-3, the J gene TRBJ2-5; 8 bases align to TRBD2. The CDR3 length is 15 residues. CDR1 and CDR2 (germline): ENHRY, SYGVKD. Trimming removed 8 bases from V and 4 bases from J; junction bases left unmatched: 12.

V and J are TRBV27 and TRBJ2-7; 10 bases fit TRBD2. The CDR3 is 16 amino acids. After removal of 8 bases from V and 2 bases from J, the junction contained 12 bases not matched to a gene. CDR1 is MNHEY, CDR2 SMNVEV, per germline (reference sequence). CDR3 sequence (DNA): TGTGCCAGCGGAAAAACGCAAGCGGGAGGGCCCTACGAGCAGTACTTC. As protein: CASGKTQAGGPYEQYF.

This clone showed up just a few times. The genes are TRBV27 and TRBJ1-2; D remains unclear. From germline, CDR1 is MNHEY and CDR2 SMNVEV (reference sequence). This CDR3 spans 12 amino acids. The V end lost 11 bases, the J end lost 8 bases, and 18 bases lay between the germline ends. The DNA for the CDR3 is TGTGCCCACAGCCCCCACGAAGGCGGCTACACCTTC. It is translated as CAHSPHEGGYTF.